This T cell receptor (beta chain) was observed in a study of cytomegalovirus exposure and HLA in healthy donors. Germline V gene data show CDR1 as LNHDA and CDR2 as SQIVND (reference sequence). The V gene end was trimmed by 5 bases and the J gene end by 1 base; junction bases not matched to a gene: 11. The CDR3 runs to 18 residues. On this clone: Antigen unknown.

Points from the study as a whole: A highly shared variant cluster was judged a likely technical artifact. From TCR beta sequences, most subjects' HLA-A and HLA-B alleles were reportedly predicted accurately.

60 Vbeta and 13 Jbeta primers were used in PCR. Assay used: immunoSEQ multiplex PCR; TCRdb lists only in-frame clones, some missing. The sample holds more than 250,000 clones; around 90% are singletons and the top ten take roughly 2.1%. The chain is built from TRBV19 and TRBJ2-5; 12 bases agree with TRBD2. This clonotype was obtained from a woman aged 18-30 years in good health and CMV-seronegative. The sample was PBMCs. DNA of the CDR3: TGTGCCAGTAGTCCAATACCTAAGACTAGCGGGGGCCAAGAGACCCAGTACTTC. Its translation is CASSPIPKTSGGQETQYF.